These 24 T cell receptor beta chains were sequenced from one sample in a study of T-cell reconstitution after alpha-beta-depleted transplantation in children. A library of TCRbeta sequences, prepared with unique molecular identifiers, was generated. Each CDR3 protein is one row after TCRdb ran MiXCR on the PCR reads. The repertoire consists of around 410,000 distinct CDR3 sequences, with roughly 10% occurring once and the leading ten covering about 5%. The specimen comprised PBMCs from the stem cell graft donor, sampled from the stem cell graft. Receptor source: a human donor who donated a stem cell graft to a child with acute myeloid leukemia.

This clonotype was seen repeatedly, ten times or more. This rearrangement joins TRBV15 to TRBJ2-2, with TRBD1 matching over 7 bases. Germline CDR1 LNHNV, CDR2 YYDKDF (reference sequence). This CDR3 is built from 15 residues. J lost 4 bases, V lost 4 bases, and 6 bases had no gene match. The DNA for the CDR3 is TGTGCCACCAGCAACAGGGGCAGGGTCACCGGGGAGCTGTTTTTT. It translates to CATSNRGRVTGELFF.

The V call is TRBV13, the J call TRBJ2-3; 8 nucleotides agree with TRBD2. Germline CDR1 is PRHDT and CDR2 is FYEKMQ (reference sequence). CDR3 length equals 16 residues. The V gene end was trimmed by 1 base and the J gene end by 5 bases; junction bases not matched to a gene: 8. CDR3 residues: CASSLDSGSVLDTQYF. As DNA, the CDR3 is TGTGCCAGCAGCTTAGACAGCGGGAGTGTTTTAGATACGCAGTATTTT.

In its sample, this clonotype was seen a few times. This chain joins TRBV7-8 and TRBJ1-2; D gene unclear. V was pared by 3 bases and J by 6 bases, with 11 bases between. This CDR3 spans 13 amino acids. Per germline, CDR1 SGHVS and CDR2 FQNEAQ. The chain's CDR3 is CASSFGQDNGYTF. The CDR3 bases are TGTGCCAGCAGCTTCGGCCAGGATAATGGCTACACCTTC.

This clonotype was detected only a few times. V usage is TRBV4-1 and J usage is TRBJ2-5, with 14 positions matching TRBD2. The CDR3 runs to 16 residues. Trimming cost V 2 bases and J 5 bases; bases outside gene matches: 4. Germline assignment: CDR1 MGHRA and CDR2 YSYEKL. CDR3 protein: CASSQLGLAGVETQYF. CDR3 DNA: TGCGCCAGCAGCCAATTGGGACTAGCGGGAGTCGAGACCCAGTACTTC.

This clonotype was detected only a few times. This chain connects TRBV5-1 to TRBJ2-2; D gene ambiguous. The V end lost 1 base, the J end lost 0 bases, and 7 bases lay between the germline ends. This CDR3 comprises 15 residues. The germline V gene has CDR1 SGHRS and CDR2 YFSETQ. CDR3 nucleotides: TGCGCCAGCAGCTTGTCAAGGTCGAACACCGGGGAGCTGTTTTTT. Its protein product is CASSLSRSNTGELFF.

This clonotype was seen repeatedly, ten times or more. V usage is TRBV10-2 and J usage is TRBJ1-5; TRBD1 agrees at 9 bases. With 5 bases clipped from V and 8 bases from J, the junction kept 10 bases outside the gene matches. Germline-derived CDR1 and CDR2 are WSHSY and SAAADI. The CDR3 runs 15 residues. CDR3 region: CASSLGGQGIEPQHF. CDR3 nucleotide sequence: TGCGCCAGCAGTTTAGGGGGACAGGGCATAGAGCCCCAGCATTTT.

There are a few counts of this clonotype. The chain couples TRBV5-1 to TRBJ1-3; tentatively, D is TRBD1 (6 bases). Germline V gives CDR1 SGHRS, CDR2 YFSETQ. Trimming cost V 0 bases and J 2 bases, with 15 bases left between them. This CDR3 comprises 17 residues. CDR3 in DNA: TGCGCCAGCAGCTTGGAAAGTCTCAACAGGGCTGGAAACACCATATATTTT. Translated, it gives CASSLESLNRAGNTIYF.

This clonotype occurred a few times. CDR3 coding DNA: TGTGCCAGCAGGAAGCAGGGGGCCCTCAATCAGCCCCAGCATTTT. It yields the protein CASRKQGALNQPQHF. The chain joins TRBV28 to TRBJ1-5; 8 nucleotides line up with TRBD1. The CDR3 extends over 15 amino acids. Germline CDR1 reads MDHEN; CDR2 reads SYDVKM. V lost 6 bases, J lost 3 bases, and 7 bases stayed unmatched.

The chain joins TRBV9 to TRBJ2-1; D remains unclear. The CDR3 contains 15 residues. V was pared by 1 base and J by 6 bases, with 14 bases between. Germline V gene data show CDR1 as SGDLS and CDR2 as YYNGEE. Here the CDR3 DNA reads TGTGCCAGCAGCGTAAGGTGGACCAATCCCAATGAGCAGTTCTTC. Its translation: CASSVRWTNPNEQFF.

The chain uses TRBV20-1 and TRBJ2-4; D is undetermined. With 0 bases removed from V and 0 bases from J, the gap between germline ends came to 6 bases. This CDR3 is built from 14 residues. Germline-derived CDR1 and CDR2 are DFQATT and SNEGSKA (reference sequence). The CDR3 DNA follows: TGCAGTGCTAGAGATACCCTAGCCAAAAACATTCAGTACTTC. It specifies CSARDTLAKNIQYF.

This clonotype turned up a few times. The chain couples TRBV5-1 to TRBJ1-2; possibly TRBD1 for D (6 bases). Trimming cost V 0 bases and J 6 bases, with 12 bases left between them. This CDR3 region has 14 residues. Germline V lookup: CDR1 SGHRS, CDR2 YFSETQ. The CDR3 nucleotides are TGCGCCAGCAGCTTGGAACGGGCAGGGGATGGCTACACCTTC. Translation gives CASSLERAGDGYTF.

This rearrangement joins TRBV20-1 to TRBJ2-7; 8 bases fit TRBD2. Germline CDR1 and CDR2: DFQATT and SNEGSKA (reference sequence). The CDR3 runs 13 residues. The J segment lost 4 bases and the V segment lost 3 bases, leaving 5 bases of the junction unmatched. The CDR3 DNA sequence: TGCAGTGCTAGCACGGGAGGGCCTTACGAGCAGTACTTC. Protein product: CSASTGGPYEQYF.

V and J are TRBV4-1 and TRBJ1-1; D is possibly TRBD1 (5 bases). The CDR3 has 17 amino acids. Trimming removed 0 bases at V and 4 bases at J, with 18 bases between. CDR1 is MGHRA, CDR2 YSYEKL, per germline. CDR3 amino acids: CASSQDAGGRVVTEAFF. CDR3 in DNA: TGCGCCAGCAGCCAAGATGCCGGGGGTCGCGTAGTCACTGAAGCTTTCTTT.

The V and J genes are TRBV20-1 and TRBJ2-1; 11 bases agree with TRBD1. Trimming at V came to 2 bases and at J to 3 bases, leaving 3 bases not matched to a gene. The CDR3 covers 15 residues. Germline V gene data show CDR1 as DFQATT and CDR2 as SNEGSKA (reference sequence). The CDR3 here is CSARSGQGVYNEQFF. CDR3 nucleotides: TGCAGTGCTAGATCGGGACAGGGGGTCTACAATGAGCAGTTCTTC.

In its sample, this clonotype was seen many times. The CDR3 reads CASSLGGQGPYEQYV. The CDR3, as DNA: TGCGCCAGCAGCTTGGGCGGACAGGGACCCTACGAGCAGTACGTC. The chain recombines TRBV5-1 with TRBJ2-7, with 8 positions matching TRBD1. Trimming cost V 0 bases and J 2 bases; bases outside gene matches: 4. The CDR3 is 15 residues long. The germline gives CDR1 SGHRS, CDR2 YFSETQ.

This clonotype was counted many times. The V gene is TRBV6-5, the J gene TRBJ1-5, with 7 bases lining up with TRBD1. V lost 5 bases to trimming and J lost 0 bases; unmatched junction nucleotides: 4. The CDR3 is 15 amino acids. Germline CDR1 and CDR2: MNHEY and SVGAGI. CDR3 protein: CASSTGQNSNQPQHF. The DNA of the CDR3 is TGTGCCAGCAGTACGGGACAGAATAGCAATCAGCCCCAGCATTTT.

The chain has TRBV20-1 and TRBJ1-4; weak D call: TRBD1 (5 bases). CDR3 size: 15 residues. V was shortened by 2 bases and J by 3 bases, with 13 bases between the two germline ends. Germline V lookup: CDR1 DFQATT, CDR2 SNEGSKA (reference sequence). CDR3 nucleotide sequence: TGCAGTGCTAGACAGCCTCAGGGAGCTAATGAAAAACTGTTTTTT. Its protein is CSARQPQGANEKLFF.

This clonotype came up a few times. The chain combines TRBV20-1 with TRBJ1-1; 7 bases line up with TRBD1. The germline V gene has CDR1 DFQATT and CDR2 SNEGSKA (reference sequence). The CDR3 contains 17 residues. The V segment lost 0 bases and the J segment 3 bases; nucleotides outside the gene matches: 13. CDR3 residues: CSARDMKRAGGYTEAFF. CDR3 bases: TGCAGTGCTAGAGATATGAAGAGGGCAGGGGGGTACACTGAAGCTTTCTTT.

This clonotype was picked up a small number of times. V and J are TRBV7-6 and TRBJ2-2; 7 nucleotides align to TRBD1. Germline lookup yields CDR1 SGHVS and CDR2 FNYEAQ. CDR3 length equals 16 residues. V shed 1 base, J shed 6 bases, and the junction held 8 bases outside the gene matches. The CDR3 bases are TGTGCCAGCAGCTTAGGGTCTTCAACAGGGGCCGGGGAGCTGTTTTTT. The encoded protein is CASSLGSSTGAGELFF.

The chain recombines TRBV5-1 with TRBJ1-2, with D hard to call. Trimming stripped 4 bases from V and 6 bases from J, with 16 bases between. The CDR3 has 14 residues. CDR1 SGHRS and CDR2 YFSETQ come from the germline V gene. CDR3 DNA sequence: TGCGCCAGCAGCCTGGGTCAGAAATCGGATGGCTACACCTTC. Protein sequence: CASSLGQKSDGYTF.

The rearrangement links TRBV29-1 to TRBJ2-7; 10 bases are a match to TRBD1. CDR3 length: 15 amino acids. V was pared by 6 bases and J by 1 base, with 9 bases of the junction left unmatched. Germline values: CDR1 SQVTM, CDR2 ANQGSEA. The CDR3, as DNA: TGCAGCGTCGGGGGAGACAGGGGGCATTCCTACGAGCAGTACTTC. This codes for CSVGGDRGHSYEQYF.

Only a few counts were recorded for this clonotype. This sequence joins TRBV18 and TRBJ2-6; TRBD1 matches 7 bases. The CDR3 contains 18 residues. With 3 bases clipped from V and 0 bases from J, the junction kept 8 bases outside the gene matches. Germline V gene lookup returns CDR1 KGHSH and CDR2 LQKENI. CDR3 sequence (DNA): TGTGCCAGCTCACCGACAGGGAGTTTCGTCTCTGGGGCCAACGTCCTGACTTTC. This gives the protein CASSPTGSFVSGANVLTF.

V and J are TRBV20-1 and TRBJ1-1; D remains ambiguous. Per germline, CDR1 DFQATT and CDR2 SNEGSKA (reference sequence). Between the trimmed V and J ends, which lost 0 bases and 1 base, there was a span of 6 bases. The CDR3 is made up of 13 amino acids. The CDR3 loop reads CSAREAGNTEAFF. The CDR3 region has the DNA TGCAGTGCTAGAGAGGCGGGGAACACTGAAGCTTTCTTT.

This clonotype was counted only a few times. J is TRBJ2-1 and V is TRBV14, with 8 bases identical to TRBD1. With V trimmed by 2 bases and J by 5 bases, 5 bases remained unmatched. Germline CDR1 is SGHDN and CDR2 is FVKESK. CDR3 length equals 15 residues. CDR3 sequence: CASSQYRGVHNEQFF. DNA for the CDR3: TGTGCCAGCAGCCAATACAGGGGGGTTCACAATGAGCAGTTCTTC.